The T cell receptor beta chain under discussion was sequenced for a study of blood T cells in healthy people across ages. Study conclusions and caveats: It was the long-lived donors that had more naive CD4+ cells and higher diversity than aged donors.

The germline V gene encodes CDR1 SQVTM and CDR2 ANQGSEA. The length of the CDR3 is 14 residues. Trimming took 7 bases from V and 0 from J, leaving 13 bases between them. Per sample, extraction of total RNA gave at least 6 micrograms in every case. Primed by a sample-barcoded 5' primer and a J-beta primer mix, a second PCR proceeded for about 7 to 11 cycles. A 12-random-nucleotide template-switch adaptor tagged each cDNA molecule. Every individual sample yielded 3 million or more paired-end reads (each containing CDR3). TCRdb reprocessed the 5' RACE reads via MiXCR and lists one record per CDR3 protein. This sample carries 1.5 million to 1.9 million distinct CDR3 sequences, about 42% of them seen once, and the ten largest clones take approximately 4%. Only a few counts were recorded for this clonotype. The antigen remains undetermined.

The sequenced sample consisted of blood. V gene TRBV29-1 combines with J gene TRBJ2-1, with D perhaps matching TRBD1 or TRBD2 (5 bases each). This receptor was identified in a young woman in good health. CDR3 protein: CSAGVGPSYNEQFF. In nucleotides, the CDR3 is TGCAGCGCTGGGGTGGGACCCTCCTACAATGAGCAGTTCTTC.